This passage covers 30 T cell receptor beta chains from one sample sequenced in a study of blood T cell repertoires in COVID-19. Sequencing was performed with immunoSEQ multiplex PCR; in TCRdb, only in-frame clones are kept and a portion is missing. The sample consists of 200,000 to 250,000 clones, around four fifths of them appearing once. Specimen: peripheral blood. The source of these receptors is a man aged 25-45 years who had recovered from COVID-19.

The V and J genes are TRBV19 and TRBJ1-1, with D hard to call. Germline CDR1 is LNHDA and CDR2 is SQIVND (reference sequence). Trimming took off 3 bases at V and 4 bases at J, with 12 bases between the two ends. The CDR3 spans 14 residues. CDR3 nucleotide sequence: TGTGCCAGTAGTATGGAGGGCCTCGGCACTGAAGCTTTCTTT. This translates into CASSMEGLGTEAFF.

The rearrangement uses TRBV3-1 (or the pseudogene TRBV3-2) and TRBJ2-5; D call uncertain. The CDR3 has 12 amino acids. V was clipped by 4 bases and J by 4 bases, with 7 bases between them. The germline V gene has CDR1 LGHDT and CDR2 YNNKEL (reference sequence). The CDR3 bases are TGTGCCAGCAGCCCCCTTTCAGAGACCCAGTACTTC. Its translation: CASSPLSETQYF.

V and J are TRBV7-9 and TRBJ2-5, with D possibly being TRBD2 (5 bases). Deletions cut 6 bases from V and 7 bases from J, with 6 bases between. Per the germline V gene, CDR1 is SEHNR and CDR2 is FQNEAQ (reference sequence). The CDR3 runs to 10 residues. As DNA, the CDR3 is TGTGCCAGCAGTGAGGGGACCCAGTACTTC. Translation: CASSEGTQYF. Together with reference TRBV7-9 and TRBJ2-5, the CDR3 gives the full variable domain: DTGVSQNPRHKITKRGQNVTFRCDPISEHNRLYWYRQTLGQGPEFLTYFQNEAQLEKSRLLSDRFSAERPKGSFSTLEIQRTEQGDSAMYLCASSEGTQYFGPGTRLLVL.

V usage is TRBV2 and J usage is TRBJ2-1; 7 positions agree with TRBD1. Germline V CDR1 and CDR2: SNHLY, FYNNEI. The CDR3 is 13 amino acids. V lost 8 bases to trimming and J lost 4 bases; unmatched junction nucleotides: 5. CDR3 sequence: CASGGQQYNEQFF. CDR3 DNA sequence: TGTGCCAGCGGGGGACAGCAATACAATGAGCAGTTCTTC.

The genes are TRBV4-1 and TRBJ2-5, with 9 nucleotides matching TRBD2. J gave up 2 bases and V 4 bases, and 5 bases lay outside the gene matches. CDR1 and CDR2 (germline): MGHRA, YSYEKL. The CDR3 contains 15 residues. The DNA for the CDR3 is TGCGCCAGCAGCCTGAGCGGGGGGCAACAAGAGACCCAGTACTTC. It specifies CASSLSGGQQETQYF.

The chain recombines TRBV2 with TRBJ2-5, with 10 positions matching TRBD2. V shed 5 bases and J 5 bases; nucleotides not matched to a gene: 11. Germline values: CDR1 SNHLY, CDR2 FYNNEI. The CDR3 consists of 16 residues. CDR3 loop: CASSRTAGGPSETQYF. CDR3 DNA sequence: TGTGCCAGCAGTAGGACAGCGGGGGGGCCTTCGGAGACCCAGTACTTC. Full variable domain (remainder filled in from reference TRBV2 and TRBJ2-5): EPEVTQTPSHQVTQMGQEVILRCVPISNHLYFYWYRQILGQKVEFLVSFYNNEISEKSEIFDDQFSVERPDGSNFTLKIRSTKLEDSAMYFCASSRTAGGPSETQYFGPGTRLLVL.

This clone was counted a few times. This chain links TRBV18 with TRBJ2-7; 10 bases match TRBD2. The length of the CDR3 is 15 residues. Losses at the gene ends were 3 bases for V and 1 base for J; bases not matched to a gene: 3. CDR1 and CDR2 (germline): KGHSH, LQKENI. CDR3 residues: CASSPSGGPSYEQYF. Written as DNA, the CDR3 is TGTGCCAGCTCACCTAGCGGGGGGCCGTCCTACGAGCAGTACTTC.

The chain recombines TRBV9 with TRBJ1-4; a possible D gene is TRBD1 (5 bases). Germline CDR1 is SGDLS and CDR2 is YYNGEE. The V gene lost 0 bases and the J gene lost 7 bases, with 13 bases spanning the gap. This CDR3 region has 15 residues. The DNA of the CDR3 is TGTGCCAGCAGCGTAGCTGGTGGGACTGGTGAAAAACTGTTTTTT. Its translation is CASSVAGGTGEKLFF. The full variable domain, in which reference TRBV9 and TRBJ1-4 provide the parts outside the CDR3, is DSGVTQTPKHLITATGQRVTLRCSPRSGDLSVYWYQQSLDQGLQFLIQYYNGEERAKGNILERFSAQQFPDLHSELNLSSLELGDSALYFCASSVAGGTGEKLFFGSGTQLSVL.

The rearrangement uses TRBV6-5 and TRBJ1-1; a possible D gene is TRBD1 (5 bases). The germline V and J ends were trimmed by 0 bases and 7 bases, with 12 bases remaining between them. This CDR3 spans 14 amino acids. CDR1 is MNHEY and CDR2 is SVGAGI in the germline V gene. CDR3 in amino acids: CASSYSAGYGEAFF. DNA for the CDR3: TGTGCCAGCAGTTACTCGGCAGGGTACGGTGAAGCTTTCTTT.

This chain uses TRBV5-6 with TRBJ2-5, with a possible D match to TRBD1 (5 bases). CDR3 length: 13 amino acids. V was shortened by 5 bases and J by 3 bases, with 11 bases between the two germline ends. Germline V gene data show CDR1 as SGHDT and CDR2 as YYEEEE. The CDR3 DNA is TGTGCCAGCAGAGGGTGGGGCGAAGAGACCCAGTACTTC. Its protein is CASRGWGEETQYF.

This sequence joins TRBV28 and TRBJ1-2, with D unclear. Trimming removed 7 bases from V and 0 bases from J, with 6 bases in between. The CDR3 is made up of 12 amino acids. Germline values: CDR1 MDHEN, CDR2 SYDVKM. CDR3 nucleotide sequence: TGTGCCAGCACCACGGCTAACTATGGCTACACCTTC. Protein sequence: CASTTANYGYTF.

The chain employs TRBV5-1 and TRBJ2-7; TRBD2 aligns across 7 bases. Germline CDR1 is SGHRS and CDR2 is YFSETQ. J gave up 0 bases and V 0 bases, and 0 bases lay outside the gene matches. The CDR3 runs to 14 residues. CDR3 in DNA: TGCGCCAGCAGCTTGGCGGGGGGCTCCTACGAGCAGTACTTC. Amino acids: CASSLAGGSYEQYF.

The chain couples TRBV28 to TRBJ2-3; a possible D gene is TRBD2 (6 bases). V lost 6 bases to trimming and J lost 6 bases, with 19 bases between them. Per the germline V gene, CDR1 is MDHEN and CDR2 is SYDVKM. There are 15 residues in the CDR3. CDR3 in amino acids: CASSPPGEAVDTQYF. The CDR3 DNA reads TGTGCCAGCAGCCCGCCGGGGGAAGCTGTGGATACGCAGTATTTT.

The CDR3 region has the DNA TGTGCCAGCAGCCAAGATCGAGGACTAGCGGGGGTAACCGGGGAGCTGTTTTTT. Encoded protein: CASSQDRGLAGVTGELFF. The J gene is TRBJ2-2, the V gene TRBV3-1 (or the pseudogene TRBV3-2), with 13 positions matching TRBD2. J gave up 5 bases and V 0 bases, and 6 bases lay outside the gene matches. There are 18 residues in the CDR3. CDR1 and CDR2 from the germline V gene are LGHDT and YNNKEL (reference sequence).

The chain uses TRBV6-2 or TRBV6-3 and TRBJ2-1, with 9 bases fitting TRBD2. The germline gives CDR1 MNHEY, CDR2 SVGEGT. The CDR3 is made up of 15 amino acids. The V and J ends lost 0 bases and 9 bases, in that order; junction bases with no gene match: 6. The CDR3 coding sequence is TGTGCCAGCAGTTACTCGAGTGGCGGGGGGGGTGAGCAGTTCTTC. Protein sequence: CASSYSSGGGGEQFF.

The V gene is TRBV11-2, the J gene TRBJ2-7; weak D call: TRBD1 (6 bases). CDR3 length: 13 residues. Germline loops: CDR1 SGHAT, CDR2 FQNNGV. The CDR3 coding sequence is TGTGCCAGCAGCTTAACCCCTCGGGGACAACTAACCGTC. Protein: CASSLTPRGQLTV.

The chain recombines TRBV10-3 with TRBJ2-7; D is undetermined. Trimming removed 0 bases from V and 3 bases from J, with 6 bases in between. Germline V gene lookup returns CDR1 ENHRY and CDR2 SYGVKD. The CDR3 runs to 13 residues. The CDR3 bases are TGTGCCATCAGTGAGTCGTCAGACTACGAGCAGTACGTC. It yields the protein CAISESSDYEQYV.

This chain links TRBV3-1 (or the pseudogene TRBV3-2) with TRBJ2-7; TRBD1 aligns across 7 bases. Looked up from germline, CDR1 is LGHDT and CDR2 is YNNKEL (reference sequence). CDR3 length: 14 residues. After removal of 4 bases from V and 3 bases from J, the junction contained 6 bases not matched to a gene. CDR3 residues: CASSPYGQDYEQYF. CDR3 nucleotide sequence: TGTGCCAGCAGCCCTTATGGACAGGACTACGAGCAGTACTTC.

V and J are TRBV25-1 and TRBJ2-3; the match to TRBD2 covers 8 bases. CDR3 length: 15 amino acids. Germline V gene data show CDR1 as MGHDK and CDR2 as SYGVNS. The J segment lost 5 bases and the V segment lost 6 bases, leaving 10 bases of the junction unmatched. As DNA, the CDR3 is TGTGCCAGCAGCCGAGGTCGGGGGGGCTTAGATACGCAGTATTTT. It codes for CASSRGRGGLDTQYF.

The J gene is TRBJ1-6, the V gene TRBV5-5; D ambiguous. Trimming took off 4 bases at V and 0 bases at J, with 8 bases between the two ends. The CDR3 is made up of 15 amino acids. CDR1 SGHKS and CDR2 YYEKEE come from the germline V gene (reference sequence). DNA of the CDR3: TGTGCCAGCAGCCCCCGGGGCTCCTATAATTCACCCCTCCACTTT. Its protein product is CASSPRGSYNSPLHF.

This chain uses TRBV6-1 with TRBJ2-1, with 15 positions matching TRBD2. CDR1 is MNHNS and CDR2 is SASEGT in the germline V gene. The CDR3 contains 15 residues. Trimming cost V 3 bases and J 11 bases; bases outside gene matches: 5. In nucleotides, the CDR3 is TGTGCCAGCAGTGAGCCGGGACTAGCGGGGGGCAAGCAGTTCTTC. Amino acids: CASSEPGLAGGKQFF.

The CDR3 loop is CASSWGTGGVYGYTF. The DNA of the CDR3 is TGTGCCAGCAGCTGGGGGACAGGGGGCGTCTATGGCTACACCTTC. V gene TRBV11-1 combines with J gene TRBJ1-2; TRBD1 matches at 12 bases. V shed 4 bases and J 4 bases; nucleotides not matched to a gene: 4. The CDR3 is made up of 15 amino acids. Germline assignment: CDR1 SGHAT and CDR2 FQDESV (reference sequence).

This clone occurred a few times. The chain couples TRBV19 to TRBJ1-2; D is perhaps TRBD1 (6 bases). The germline V gene has CDR1 LNHDA and CDR2 SQIVND (reference sequence). V dropped 6 bases and J dropped 8 bases, with 16 bases sitting between them. The CDR3 extends over 13 amino acids. The CDR3, as DNA: TGTGCCAGTAGGCCGCGTCACCAGGGGGGCTACACCTTC. It translates to CASRPRHQGGYTF.

V gene TRBV7-2 combines with J gene TRBJ1-1, with D perhaps matching TRBD1 (5 bases). The CDR3 totals 14 residues. CDR1 is SGHTA, CDR2 FQGNSA, per germline. The V end was cut by 4 bases, the J end by 1 base, with 10 bases between. The CDR3 bases are TGTGCCAGCAGCTATCAGGGTCAGAACACTGAAGCTTTCTTT. Its translation: CASSYQGQNTEAFF.

This clone was counted only a few times. V is TRBV3-1 (or the pseudogene TRBV3-2) and J is TRBJ1-1; D may be TRBD1 (5 bases). This CDR3 comprises 13 residues. V gave up 5 bases and J gave up 3 bases, with 10 bases separating them. Per germline, CDR1 LGHDT and CDR2 YNNKEL (reference sequence). DNA of the CDR3: TGTGCCAGCAGCGTCTTAGGGGACACTGAAGCTTTCTTT. Protein: CASSVLGDTEAFF.

The V gene is TRBV7-8, the J gene TRBJ2-7, with TRBD1 matching 9 bases. CDR1 SGHVS and CDR2 FQNEAQ come from the germline V gene. The CDR3 sequence is 15 residues long. J was trimmed by 5 bases and V by 3 bases; bases with no gene match: 8. CDR3 residues: CASSLSGQGTHEQYF. CDR3 DNA sequence: TGTGCCAGCAGCTTGTCTGGACAGGGGACCCACGAGCAGTACTTC. The whole variable domain, filled in from reference TRBV7-8 and TRBJ2-7, reads GAGVSQSPRYKVAKRGQDVALRCDPISGHVSLFWYQQALGQGPEFLTYFQNEAQLDKSGLPSDRFFAERPEGSVSTLKIQRTQQEDSAVYLCASSLSGQGTHEQYFGPGTRLTVT.

J is TRBJ1-3 and V is TRBV7-9; D is ambiguous. The CDR3 covers 13 residues. Trimming removed 3 bases at V and 7 bases at J, with 10 bases between. Germline values: CDR1 SEHNR, CDR2 FQNEAQ (reference sequence). The CDR3 here is CASSLAVRNTIYF. CDR3 nucleotide sequence: TGTGCCAGCAGCTTGGCCGTTCGTAACACCATATATTTT.

The chain links TRBV29-1 to TRBJ2-5; 7 nucleotides line up with TRBD1. This CDR3 region has 14 residues. Germline values: CDR1 SQVTM, CDR2 ANQGSEA. V lost 4 bases to trimming and J lost 1 base; unmatched junction nucleotides: 6. CDR3 DNA: TGCAGCGTTGTAAGAGGGACAGTCCAAGAGACCCAGTACTTC. Amino acids: CSVVRGTVQETQYF.

This chain uses TRBV29-1 with TRBJ2-5, with a possible D match to TRBD1 (6 bases). The CDR3 contains 12 residues. Germline lookup yields CDR1 SQVTM and CDR2 ANQGSEA. V was trimmed by 5 bases and J by 2 bases, leaving 9 bases between them. The CDR3 DNA sequence: TGCAGCGTTTGGGGGCGACAAGAGACCCAGTACTTC. This translates into CSVWGRQETQYF.

This clone is a singleton in its sample. The chain recombines TRBV2 with TRBJ2-3, with 11 bases fitting TRBD2. J was trimmed by 0 bases and V by 4 bases; bases with no gene match: 12. The CDR3 extends over 19 amino acids. CDR1 and CDR2 from the germline V gene are SNHLY and FYNNEI. The CDR3 DNA is TGTGCCAGCAGTGGACTAGCGGGGCCCAAATTCACTAGCACAGATACGCAGTATTTT. Amino acids: CASSGLAGPKFTSTDTQYF.